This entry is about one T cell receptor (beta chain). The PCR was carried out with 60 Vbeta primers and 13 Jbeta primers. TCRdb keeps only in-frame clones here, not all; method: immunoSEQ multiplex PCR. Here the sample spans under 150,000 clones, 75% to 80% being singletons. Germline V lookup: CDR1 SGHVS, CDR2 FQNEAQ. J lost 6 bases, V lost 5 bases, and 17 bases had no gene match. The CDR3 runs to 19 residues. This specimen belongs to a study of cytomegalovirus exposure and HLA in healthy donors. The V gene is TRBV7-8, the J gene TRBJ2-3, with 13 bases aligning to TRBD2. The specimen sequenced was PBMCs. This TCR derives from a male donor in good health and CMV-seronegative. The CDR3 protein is CASSLGLAGAGLPWDTQYF. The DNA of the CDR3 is TGTGCCAGCAGCCTCGGACTAGCGGGGGCCGGACTCCCCTGGGATACGCAGTATTTT.